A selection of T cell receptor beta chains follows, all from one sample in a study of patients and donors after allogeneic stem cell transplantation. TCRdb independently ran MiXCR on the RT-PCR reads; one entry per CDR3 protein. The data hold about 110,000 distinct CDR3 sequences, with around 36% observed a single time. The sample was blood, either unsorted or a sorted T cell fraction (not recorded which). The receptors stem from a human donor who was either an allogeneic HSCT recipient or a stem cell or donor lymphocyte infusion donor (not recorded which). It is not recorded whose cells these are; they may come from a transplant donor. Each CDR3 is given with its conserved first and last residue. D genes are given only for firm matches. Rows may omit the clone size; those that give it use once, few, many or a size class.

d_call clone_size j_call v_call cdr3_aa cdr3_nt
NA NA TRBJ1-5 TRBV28 CASSPSLGGNQPQHF TGTGCCAGCAGTCCTAGTTTAGGAGGGAATCAGCCCCAGCATTTT
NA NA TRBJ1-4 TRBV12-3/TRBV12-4 CASRLGTPPNEKLFF TGTGCCAGCAGGCTTGGGACGCCTCCTAATGAAAAACTGTTTTTT
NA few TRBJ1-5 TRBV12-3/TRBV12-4 CASRFNSNQPQHF TGTGCCAGCAGATTCAATAGCAATCAGCCCCAGCATTTT
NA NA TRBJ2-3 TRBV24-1 CATSDPRYTGTDTQYF TGTGCCACCAGTGACCCGAGGTATACAGGGACAGATACGCAGTATTTT
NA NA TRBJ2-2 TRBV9 CASSARLANTGELFF TGTGCCAGCAGCGCCCGACTTGCGAACACCGGGGAGCTGTTTTTT
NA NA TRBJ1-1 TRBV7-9 CASSLRIGGRDTEAFF TGTGCCAGCAGCTTAAGAATAGGGGGAAGGGACACTGAAGCTTTCTTT
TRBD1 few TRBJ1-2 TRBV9 CASSSPHRGLAYGYTF TGTGCCAGCAGCTCTCCCCACAGGGGGTTGGCCTATGGCTACACCTTC
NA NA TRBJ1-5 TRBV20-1 CSARDQNQPQHF TGCAGTGCTAGAGACCAAAATCAGCCCCAGCATTTT
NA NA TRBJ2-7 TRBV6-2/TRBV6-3 CASSWADGTYEQYF TGTGCCAGCAGTTGGGCGGACGGAACCTACGAGCAGTACTTC
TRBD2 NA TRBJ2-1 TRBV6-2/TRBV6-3 CASSYPLTSVYEQFF TGTGCCAGCAGTTATCCCCTCACTAGCGTCTATGAGCAGTTCTTC
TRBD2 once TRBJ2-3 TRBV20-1 CSARGGSDADTQYF TGCAGTGCTAGAGGCGGGAGCGACGCAGATACGCAGTATTTT
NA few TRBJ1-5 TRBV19 CASSRTAGGPQHF TGTGCCAGTAGTCGGACAGCGGGCGGGCCCCAGCATTTT
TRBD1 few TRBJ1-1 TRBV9 CASSVGWTGGLDTEAFF TGTGCCAGCAGCGTAGGATGGACAGGGGGCCTTGACACTGAAGCTTTCTTT
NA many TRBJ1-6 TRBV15 CATSRDWQGNSPLHF TGTGCCACCAGCAGAGATTGGCAGGGGAATTCACCCCTCCACTTT
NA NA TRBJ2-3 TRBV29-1 CSVRLDTQYF TGCAGCGTTCGCCTGGATACGCAGTATTTT
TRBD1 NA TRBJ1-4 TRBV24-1 CATSDPGTANEKLFF TGTGCCACTAGTGATCCCGGGACAGCTAATGAAAAACTGTTTTTT
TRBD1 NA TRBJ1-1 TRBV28 CASSSSDRGRMNTEAFF TGTGCCAGCAGTTCCTCGGACAGGGGACGAATGAACACTGAAGCTTTCTTT
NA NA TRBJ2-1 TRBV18 CASSPTGYNEQFF TGTGCCAGCTCACCAACAGGGTACAATGAGCAGTTCTTC
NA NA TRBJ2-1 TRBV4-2 CASSQVGAPYGNEQFF TGTGCCAGCAGCCAGGTAGGGGCCCCCTATGGCAATGAGCAGTTCTTC
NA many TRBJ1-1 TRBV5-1 CASSFSGVNTEAFF TGCGCCAGCAGCTTCTCAGGAGTGAACACTGAAGCTTTCTTT
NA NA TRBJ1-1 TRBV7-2 CASSLIGVHTEAFF TGTGCCAGCAGCTTAATCGGAGTCCACACTGAAGCTTTCTTT
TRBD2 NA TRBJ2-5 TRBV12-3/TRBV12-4 CASSPTSGAKETQYF TGTGCCAGCAGCCCGACTAGCGGAGCTAAAGAGACCCAGTACTTC
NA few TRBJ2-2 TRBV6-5 CASSYADITGELFF TGTGCCAGCAGTTACGCTGACATCACCGGGGAGCTGTTTTTT
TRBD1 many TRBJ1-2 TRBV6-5 CASSYADRGFYGYTF TGTGCCAGCAGTTACGCGGACAGGGGATTCTATGGCTACACCTTC
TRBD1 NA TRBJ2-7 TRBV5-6 CASSLGPTTGTYEQYF TGTGCCAGCAGCTTGGGACCTACGACAGGGACCTACGAGCAGTACTTC
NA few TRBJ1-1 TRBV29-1 CSVESTPEAFF TGCAGCGTTGAATCAACTCCTGAAGCTTTCTTT
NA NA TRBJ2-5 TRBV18 CASSPHQETQYF TGTGCCAGCTCACCGCACCAAGAGACCCAGTACTTC
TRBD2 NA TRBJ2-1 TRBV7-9 CASSQGLAGASYNEQFF TGTGCCAGCAGCCAAGGACTAGCGGGAGCCTCCTACAATGAGCAGTTCTTC
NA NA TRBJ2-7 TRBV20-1 CSATGGANYEQYF TGCAGTGCTACCGGCGGGGCTAACTACGAGCAGTACTTC
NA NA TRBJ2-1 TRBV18 CASSPIGRDNEQFF TGTGCCAGCTCACCTATTGGGCGGGACAATGAGCAGTTCTTC
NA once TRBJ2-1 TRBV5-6 CASSLYSEQFF TGTGCCAGCAGCTTATACAGTGAGCAGTTCTTC
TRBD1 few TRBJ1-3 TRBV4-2 CASSRDSPRADSGNTIYF TGTGCCAGCAGCCGGGACAGTCCAAGAGCAGACTCTGGAAACACCATATATTTT
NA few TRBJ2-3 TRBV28 CASSLFPTDTQYF TGTGCCAGCAGTTTATTCCCAACAGATACGCAGTATTTT
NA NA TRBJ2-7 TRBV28 CASSLGTYYEQYF TGTGCCAGCAGTTTGGGGACCTACTACGAGCAGTACTTC
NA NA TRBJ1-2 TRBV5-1 CASSLGSPPGAGYTF TGCGCCAGCAGCTTGGGGTCCCCCCCTGGGGCTGGCTACACCTTC
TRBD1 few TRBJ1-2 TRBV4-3 CASSPRGKGYGYTF TGCGCCAGCAGCCCCAGGGGGAAGGGCTATGGCTACACCTTC
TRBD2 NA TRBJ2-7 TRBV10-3 CAISERLAGAEQYF TGTGCCATCAGCGAAAGACTAGCGGGAGCCGAGCAGTACTTC
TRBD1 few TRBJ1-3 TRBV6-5 CASSWGQSGNTIYF TGTGCCAGCAGTTGGGGACAGTCTGGAAACACCATATATTTT
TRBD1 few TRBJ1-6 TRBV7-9 CASSFDRVNNSPLHF TGTGCCAGCAGCTTTGACAGGGTTAATAATTCACCCCTCCACTTT
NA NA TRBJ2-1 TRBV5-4 CASSVMDRMLLF TGTGCCAGCAGCGTAATGGACAGAATGCTTCTCTTC
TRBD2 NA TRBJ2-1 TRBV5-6 CASSLAGGSTPYNEQFF TGTGCCAGCAGCTTGGCCGGCGGGAGTACCCCCTACAATGAGCAGTTCTTC
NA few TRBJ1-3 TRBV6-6 CASSYSFRAGNTIYF TGTGCCAGCAGTTACTCATTCCGTGCTGGAAACACCATATATTTT
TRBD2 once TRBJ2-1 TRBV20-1 CSAVGILAGDRFF TGCAGTGCCGTGGGCATCTTAGCGGGAGACCGATTCTTC
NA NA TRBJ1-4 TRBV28 CASSPTGGANEKLFF TGTGCCAGCAGCCCGACGGGGGGCGCTAATGAAAAACTGTTTTTT
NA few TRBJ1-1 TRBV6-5 CASSSPGSGKDTEAFF TGTGCCAGCAGTTCCCCGGGATCCGGGAAGGACACTGAAGCTTTCTTT
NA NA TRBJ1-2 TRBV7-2 CASSLVAGSFPNYGYTF TGTGCCAGCAGCTTGGTGGCAGGGTCCTTTCCTAACTATGGCTACACCTTC
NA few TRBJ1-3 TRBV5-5 CASSPLRTGNTIYF TGTGCCAGCAGCCCCCTTAGGACTGGAAACACCATATATTTT
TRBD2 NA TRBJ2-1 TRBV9 CASSKTGLADYNEQFF TGTGCCAGCAGCAAAACGGGACTAGCAGATTACAATGAGCAGTTCTTC
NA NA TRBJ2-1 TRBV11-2 CASSLTTNPPYNEQFF TGTGCCAGCAGCTTAACCACAAATCCCCCTTACAATGAGCAGTTCTTC
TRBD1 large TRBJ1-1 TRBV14 CASSFTGGSEAFF TGTGCCAGCAGCTTTACAGGGGGCTCTGAAGCTTTCTTT
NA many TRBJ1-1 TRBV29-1 CSVVGGVAEAFF TGCAGCGTTGTTGGGGGGGTCGCTGAAGCTTTCTTT
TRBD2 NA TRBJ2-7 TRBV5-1 CASSNGRWAEGYEQYF TGCGCCAGCAGCAACGGGAGGTGGGCCGAGGGCTACGAGCAGTACTTC
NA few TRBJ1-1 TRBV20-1 CSAIRFPAEAFF TGCAGTGCTATTCGGTTCCCCGCTGAAGCTTTCTTT
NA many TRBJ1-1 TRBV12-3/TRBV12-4 CASRGAVRMNTEAFF TGTGCCAGCAGGGGGGCGGTCCGCATGAACACTGAAGCTTTCTTT
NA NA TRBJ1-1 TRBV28 CASSFAPPRTEAFF TGTGCCAGCAGTTTCGCGCCCCCACGAACTGAAGCTTTCTTT
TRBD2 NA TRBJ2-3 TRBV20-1 CSASLLAGYTLTDTQYF TGCAGTGCTAGTCTACTAGCGGGATACACTCTCACAGATACGCAGTATTTT
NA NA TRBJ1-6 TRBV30 CASTLGRGFGSPLHF TGTGCCTCCACCCTGGGGCGAGGATTCGGTTCACCCCTCCACTTT
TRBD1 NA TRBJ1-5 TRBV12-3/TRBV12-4 CASRRDRDQPQHF TGTGCCAGCAGGCGCGACAGGGATCAGCCCCAGCATTTT
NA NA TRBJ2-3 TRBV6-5 CASRPSGTDTQYF TGTGCCAGCAGACCTAGCGGCACAGATACGCAGTATTTT
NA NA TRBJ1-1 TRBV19 CASSITRTSEAFF TGTGCCAGTAGTATAACTAGGACCTCAGAAGCTTTCTTT